The rows below give T cell receptor beta chains drawn from one sample of a study of human T cells and chemical hapten exposure. TCRdb analysed the RACE reads with MiXCR anew, one entry per CDR3 protein. In the table there are about 28,000 distinct CDR3 sequences, 6.5% to 8.5% of which are singletons. Sequenced input: whole blood. Every receptor here comes from a human donor in good health. Some clones in this sample may be carry-over from other donors' samples. Each CDR3 is given with its conserved first and last residue.

J gene | V gene | CDR3 protein
TRBJ2-5 | TRBV30 | CAWSAQRQETQYF
TRBJ1-2 | TRBV28 | CASSPGQGSCSRGYTF
TRBJ1-2 | TRBV12-3/TRBV12-4 | CASSTLGSYGYTF
TRBJ2-3 | TRBV28 | CASSSPVAGDAADTQYF
TRBJ2-3 | TRBV27 | CASRRRTSAGTDTQYF
TRBJ2-2 | TRBV27 | CASSLSGVAATGGLFF
TRBJ1-3 | TRBV12-5 | CASGPSTGHGNTIYF
TRBJ2-3 | TRBV27 | CASSWRGRGMGTQYF
TRBJ2-2 | TRBV6-5 | CASSYSGSRGAGELFF
TRBJ1-2 | TRBV9 | CASSVRMGQPCF
TRBJ2-7 | TRBV5-1 | CASSSGGGSYEQYF
TRBJ2-3 | TRBV10-3 | CAISGSSTDTQYF
TRBJ2-6 | TRBV6-6 | CASNGQAGANVLTF
TRBJ2-1 | TRBV28 | CASSFPESNEQFF
TRBJ2-5 | TRBV6-5 | CASSHIKGESQETQYF
TRBJ2-3 | TRBV11-2 | CASSFSGTGFWADTQYF
TRBJ2-1 | TRBV18 | CASSPQGVNEQFF
TRBJ2-2 | TRBV30 | CASRDRLNTGELFF
TRBJ1-2 | TRBV27 | CASSFRAPSYGYTF
TRBJ2-3 | TRBV20-1 | CSAMDYRSGDTQYF
TRBJ1-1 | TRBV7-7 | CASSRQENTEAFF
TRBJ2-5 | TRBV27 | CASSTRFQETQYF
TRBJ1-6 | TRBV4-3 | CASSQLERYNSPLHF
TRBJ2-1 | TRBV27 | CASSFPSRVGLNEQFF
TRBJ1-6 | TRBV3-1 | CASSRAQNNSPLHF
TRBJ1-4 | TRBV28 | CASSFRAWNEKLFF
TRBJ1-1 | TRBV2 | CASSGGPGTEAFF
TRBJ2-2 | TRBV6-4 | CASSGTSETGELFF
TRBJ2-2 | TRBV4-1 | CASSQVDLGFNTGELFF
TRBJ2-7 | TRBV6-5 | CASSYSSGDWYEQYF
TRBJ1-1 | TRBV7-9 | CASSPRQNTEAFF
TRBJ2-7 | TRBV7-9 | CASAKRGDFSYEQYF
TRBJ1-5 | TRBV28 | CASSLSGGNNQPQHF
TRBJ1-1 | TRBV3-1 | CASSQGLDTTEAFF
TRBJ1-2 | TRBV20-1 | CSAGTQGRDYGDTF
TRBJ2-1 | TRBV6-1 | CASSDPRQGRNEQFF
TRBJ2-4 | TRBV6-5 | CASSYGSIQYF
TRBJ2-3 | TRBV6-4 | CASSELAEPTDTQYF
TRBJ1-1 | TRBV2 | CASSEEPTGGWTEAFF
TRBJ2-7 | TRBV4-1 | CASSQEGWGGEQYF
TRBJ2-1 | TRBV7-9 | CASSLEDRGIWGQFF
TRBJ1-5 | TRBV3-1 | CASSSGGPQHF
TRBJ1-1 | TRBV12-3/TRBV12-4 | CASSLGQGTIF
TRBJ1-4 | TRBV7-9 | CASSSAGGTNEKLFF
TRBJ1-1 | TRBV5-1 | CASSLLYGAEAFF
TRBJ1-1 | TRBV25-1 | CASSLTSRTEAFF
TRBJ1-1 | TRBV27 | CASTSRGGTKAFF
TRBJ2-1 | TRBV5-1 | CASSLLDHNYNEQFF
TRBJ2-3 | TRBV7-8 | CASTLGRLAGADTQYF
TRBJ2-3 | TRBV6-4 | CASSDRLDTDTQYF
TRBJ2-1 | TRBV29-1 | CSVDQGSGYNEQFF
TRBJ2-1 | TRBV29-1 | CSVLQGASSYNEQFF
TRBJ1-5 | TRBV5-1 | CASSFDGDQPQHF